This T cell receptor (beta chain) comes out of a study of blood T cell repertoires in COVID-19. Study overall: Collection of acute and convalescent COVID-19 samples took place in the United States, Italy and Spain. Sample material is recorded as cDNA or gDNA derived from T cells, B-cell-depleted T cells, or PBMCs.

Deletions cut 0 bases from V and 1 base from J, with 9 bases between. The germline CDR1 and CDR2 sequences are MNHEY and SVGAGI. The CDR3 is made up of 15 amino acids. Original handling: Estimation of nucleated cell counts was performed using reference gene primer amplification. Here immunoSEQ multiplex PCR was the method, and the copy in TCRdb shows in-frame clones only, minus some. V and J calls and clone size follow that table, whereas D and trimming were derived from the DNA. The sample has 78,000 or so clones; roughly 87% are singletons. The sample consisted of peripheral blood. This chain links TRBV6-5 with TRBJ2-5; D is ambiguous. This TCR was sampled from a man older than 75 with acute or convalescent COVID-19. CDR3 sequence: CASSYSWALQETQYF. In DNA form, the CDR3 reads TGTGCCAGCAGTTACTCGTGGGCCCTCCAAGAGACCCAGTACTTC.